Listed below are T cell receptor beta chains from one sample, sequenced in a study of T cells in localized non-small cell lung cancer. The data were produced by immunoSEQ multiplex PCR, yet TCRdb's version contains in-frame clones alone and is incomplete. The sample lists tens of thousands of clones; roughly 77% were seen once. Sequencing used peripheral blood, obtained before any cancer treatment. These receptors were collected from a man aged 40 to 70 with stage I squamous cell lung carcinoma. CDR3s leave out the opening cysteine and the closing phenylalanine or tryptophan. A D gene is named only where the DNA matches it firmly. Where a row states a size, it is once, few, many or the class of an expanded clone; other rows omit it.

d_call	v_call	clone_size	cdr3_aa
TRBD1	TRBV5-1	-	ASSPGTGEAQY
-	TRBV15	-	ATSSPSRTVEAF
TRBD1	TRBV30	-	AWSGVSGGIGYT
-	TRBV9	-	ASSVGNSNQPQH
-	TRBV19	few	ASSIPAGALNIQY
-	TRBV30	-	AWRSLPQGSPLH
TRBD1	TRBV28	once	ASRQGAQGNSPLH
TRBD1	TRBV6-1	-	ASSGGTGFGGETQY
-	TRBV6-5	-	ASSYSRYSYEQY
-	TRBV5-1	-	ASSFTGSGELF
-	TRBV11-2	few	ASSLRGNTEAF
-	TRBV6-5	once	ASSYARETQY
-	TRBV30	-	AWSVMVAGGELF